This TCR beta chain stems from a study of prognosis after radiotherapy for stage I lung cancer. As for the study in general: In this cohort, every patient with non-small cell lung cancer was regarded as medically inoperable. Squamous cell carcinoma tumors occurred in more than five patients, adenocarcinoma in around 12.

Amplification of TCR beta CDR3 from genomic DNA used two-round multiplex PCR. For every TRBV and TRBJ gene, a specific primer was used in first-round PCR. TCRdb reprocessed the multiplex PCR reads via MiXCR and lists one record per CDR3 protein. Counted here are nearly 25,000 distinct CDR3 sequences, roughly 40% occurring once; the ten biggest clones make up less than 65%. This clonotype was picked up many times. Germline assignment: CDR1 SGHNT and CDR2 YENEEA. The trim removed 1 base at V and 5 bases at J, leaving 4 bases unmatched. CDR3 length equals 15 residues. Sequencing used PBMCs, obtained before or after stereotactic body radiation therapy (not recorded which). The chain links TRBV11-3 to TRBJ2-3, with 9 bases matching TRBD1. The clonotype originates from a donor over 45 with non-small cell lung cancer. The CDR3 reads CASSLGGTGQDTQYF. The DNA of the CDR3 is TGTGCCAGCAGCTTAGGTGGGACAGGGCAAGATACGCAGTATTTT. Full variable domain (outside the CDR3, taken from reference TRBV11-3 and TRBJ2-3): EAGVVQSPRYKIIEKKQPVAFWCNPISGHNTLYWYLQNLGQGPELLIRYENEEAVDDSQLPKDRFSAERLKGVDSTLKIQPAELGDSAVYLCASSLGGTGQDTQYFGPGTRLTVL.